This T cell receptor (beta chain) was sequenced for a study of T cells in Graves' hyperthyroidism and ophthalmopathy. This clonotype occurred many times. What it recognizes is unknown. RNA transcripts gave rise to amplified TCR beta CDR3 regions. First-round RT-PCR targeting the TCR CDR3 was performed with the HTBI primer set. TCRdb itself ran the multiplex PCR reads through MiXCR, one entry per CDR3 protein. The sample yields 410,000 or so distinct CDR3 sequences, about 15% seen once. Regarding the study as a whole: Among clonotypes expanded in thyroid above 0.001, most were also found in blood. For ophthalmopathy, model prediction preceded onset by a median approximately 6 months.

Germline V gives CDR1 MNHEY, CDR2 SMNVEV (reference sequence). Trimming stripped 4 bases from V and 5 bases from J, with 20 bases between. The CDR3 extends over 16 amino acids. This receptor was identified in a man between 18 and 29 years old with Graves' ophthalmopathy. Sequences were obtained from blood. The chain couples TRBV27 to TRBJ1-1; weak D call: TRBD1 (5 bases). The CDR3 DNA follows: TGTGCCAGCAGTTGGGCCTCCTGGGACGCGGAAACTGAAGCTTTCTTT. It is translated as CASSWASWDAETEAFF.